These 6 T cell receptor beta chains came from one sample sequenced in a study of T-cell reconstitution after alpha-beta-depleted transplantation in children. This sample's TCRbeta library carried unique molecular identifier barcodes. TCRdb redid the calling of the PCR reads with MiXCR, one entry per CDR3 protein. The table lists around 300,000 distinct CDR3 sequences, over 20% of them singletons. The source was PBMCs, mostly from graft donor cells, collected 180 days after TCRalphabeta/CD19-depleted stem cell transplant. Receptor source: a male patient aged 10-17 years who had a stem cell transplant for acute lymphoblastic leukemia, so the T cells may come from the graft donor.

This clonotype was observed many times. This chain links TRBV7-9 with TRBJ1-5; no definite D call. Per the germline V gene, CDR1 is SEHNR and CDR2 is FQNEAQ (reference sequence). The CDR3 sequence is 12 residues long. Trimming pared 5 bases from V and 4 bases from J, leaving 6 bases between. The CDR3 sequence: CASSPSNQPQHF. In DNA form, the CDR3 reads TGTGCCAGCAGCCCCAGTAATCAGCCCCAGCATTTT.

This clonotype turned up a few times. This chain uses TRBV10-1 with TRBJ2-2, with TRBD1 identical over 7 bases. V shed 6 bases, J shed 1 base, and the junction held 5 bases outside the gene matches. Germline V lookup: CDR1 WNHNN, CDR2 SYGVQD (reference sequence). The CDR3 totals 15 residues. The CDR3 region has the DNA TGCGCCAGCAGCACAGGGGCTGTGAACACCGGGGAGCTGTTTTTT. It encodes CASSTGAVNTGELFF.

This clonotype was counted many times. The chain recombines TRBV4-1 with TRBJ2-7; 9 positions agree with TRBD2. The CDR3 contains 15 residues. The V gene's germline CDR1 is MGHRA and CDR2 YSYEKL. With V trimmed by 1 base and J by 4 bases, 5 bases remained unmatched. This CDR3 is CASSQGLAGRYEQYF. CDR3 DNA sequence: TGCGCCAGCAGCCAAGGGCTAGCGGGAAGGTACGAGCAGTACTTC.

This clonotype has only a few counts. The chain links TRBV7-9 to TRBJ2-4; no reliable D call. The CDR3 runs 20 residues. Per the germline V gene, CDR1 is SEHNR and CDR2 is FQNEAQ (reference sequence). The V end lost 4 bases, the J end lost 3 bases, and 28 bases lay between the germline ends. This CDR3 is CASSYKAGSFAESSKNIQYF. The CDR3 DNA is TGTGCCAGCAGCTATAAGGCCGGGTCCTTCGCGGAGTCTAGCAAAAACATTCAGTACTTC.

The rearrangement links TRBV10-3 to TRBJ2-7, with D perhaps matching TRBD2 (6 bases). Germline CDR1 is ENHRY and CDR2 is SYGVKD. The V and J ends lost 4 bases and 1 base respectively, with 17 bases between them. This CDR3 is 16 amino acids long. The CDR3 region is CAISGGIPEGSYEQYF. The CDR3 coding sequence is TGTGCCATCAGTGGGGGCATCCCGGAGGGATCCTACGAGCAGTACTTC.

J is TRBJ2-2 and V is TRBV18; D possibly matches TRBD1 or TRBD2 (5 bases each). CDR3 length equals 15 residues. Trimming cost V 2 bases and J 0 bases, with 7 bases left between them. Germline V gene data show CDR1 as KGHSH and CDR2 as LQKENI. CDR3 region: CASSPLGANTGELFF. In DNA form, the CDR3 reads TGTGCCAGCTCACCATTGGGGGCGAACACCGGGGAGCTGTTTTTT.